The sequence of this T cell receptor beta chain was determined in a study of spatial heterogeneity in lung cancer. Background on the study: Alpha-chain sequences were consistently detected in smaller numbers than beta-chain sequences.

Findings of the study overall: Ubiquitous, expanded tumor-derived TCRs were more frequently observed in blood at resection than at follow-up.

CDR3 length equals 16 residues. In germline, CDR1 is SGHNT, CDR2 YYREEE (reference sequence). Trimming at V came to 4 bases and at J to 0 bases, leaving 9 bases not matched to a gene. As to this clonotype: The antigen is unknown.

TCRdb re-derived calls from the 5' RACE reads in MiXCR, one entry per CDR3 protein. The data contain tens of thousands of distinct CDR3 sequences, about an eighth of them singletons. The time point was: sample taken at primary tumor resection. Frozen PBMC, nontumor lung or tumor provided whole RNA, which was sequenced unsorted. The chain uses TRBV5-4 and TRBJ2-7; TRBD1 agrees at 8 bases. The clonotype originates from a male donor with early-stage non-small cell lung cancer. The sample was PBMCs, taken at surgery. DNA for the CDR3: TGTGCCAGCAGCCCAGGGGGCCTTTGGAGCTCCTACGAGCAGTACTTC. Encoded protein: CASSPGGLWSSYEQYF.